The present entry profiles one T cell receptor (beta chain) with its context. Its antigen is unidentified. From germline, CDR1 is SGHRS and CDR2 YFSETQ. This CDR3 spans 16 amino acids. J was trimmed by 4 bases and V by 3 bases; bases with no gene match: 7. These data come from a study of T cell repertoires in cytomegalovirus infection. One entry per CDR3 protein results from TCRdb running MiXCR on the reads. Of 700,000 to 950,000 distinct CDR3 sequences listed, approximately 29% were seen once; the top ten hold roughly 12%. Whole-study results and caveats: CMV carriers with the relevant HLA were identified by cumulative public TCR beta family frequency.

The TCR sequence derives from a human donor in good health (CMV status not recorded). Some clones in this sample may be carry-over from other donors' samples. The rearrangement uses TRBV5-1 and TRBJ2-2; 9 bases fit TRBD1. The sample consisted of cultured CD8+ T cells from PBMCs, taken from culture after CMV antigen stimulation. CDR3 sequence (DNA): TGCGCCAGCAGCTCTACAGGGGGCGCGGGCACCGGGGAGCTGTTTTTT. It yields the protein CASSSTGGAGTGELFF.